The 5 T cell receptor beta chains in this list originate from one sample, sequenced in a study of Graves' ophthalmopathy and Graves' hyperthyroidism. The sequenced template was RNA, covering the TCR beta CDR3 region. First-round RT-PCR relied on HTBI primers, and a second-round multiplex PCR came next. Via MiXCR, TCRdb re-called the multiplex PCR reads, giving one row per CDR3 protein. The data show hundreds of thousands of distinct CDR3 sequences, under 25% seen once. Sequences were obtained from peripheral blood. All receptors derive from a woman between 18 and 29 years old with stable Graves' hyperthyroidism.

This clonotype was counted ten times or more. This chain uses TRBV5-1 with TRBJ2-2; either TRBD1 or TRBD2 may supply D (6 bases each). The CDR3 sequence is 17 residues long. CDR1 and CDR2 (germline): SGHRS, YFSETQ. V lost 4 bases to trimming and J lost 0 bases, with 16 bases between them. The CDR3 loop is CASSPRRGATNTGELFF. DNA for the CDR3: TGCGCCAGCAGCCCTCGGAGGGGGGCGACGAACACCGGGGAGCTGTTTTTT. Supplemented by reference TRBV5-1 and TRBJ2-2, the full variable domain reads KAGVTQTPRYLIKTRGQQVTLSCSPISGHRSVSWYQQTPGQGLQFLFEYFSETQRNKGNFPGRFSGRQFSNSRSEMNVSTLELGDSALYLCASSPRRGATNTGELFFGEGSRLTVL.

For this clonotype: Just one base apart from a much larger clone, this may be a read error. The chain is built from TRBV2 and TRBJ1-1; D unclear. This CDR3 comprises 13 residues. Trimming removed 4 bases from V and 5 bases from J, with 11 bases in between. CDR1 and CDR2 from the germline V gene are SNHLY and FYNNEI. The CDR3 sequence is CASSGRGLTEAFF. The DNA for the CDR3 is TGTGCCAGCAGTGGACGGGGTTTGACTGAAGCTTTCTTT.

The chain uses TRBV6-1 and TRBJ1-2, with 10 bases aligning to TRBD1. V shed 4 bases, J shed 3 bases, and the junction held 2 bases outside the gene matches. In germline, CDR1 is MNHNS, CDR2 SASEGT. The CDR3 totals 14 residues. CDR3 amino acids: CASSAGQGDYGYTF. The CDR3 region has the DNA TGTGCCAGCAGTGCCGGACAGGGGGACTATGGCTACACCTTC.

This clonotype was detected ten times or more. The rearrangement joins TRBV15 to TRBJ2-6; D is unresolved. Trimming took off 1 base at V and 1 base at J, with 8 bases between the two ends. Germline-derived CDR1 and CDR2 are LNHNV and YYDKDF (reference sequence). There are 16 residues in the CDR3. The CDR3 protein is CATSRASDSGANVLTF. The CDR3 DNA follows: TGTGCCACCAGCAGAGCGTCCGATTCTGGGGCCAACGTCCTGACTTTC.

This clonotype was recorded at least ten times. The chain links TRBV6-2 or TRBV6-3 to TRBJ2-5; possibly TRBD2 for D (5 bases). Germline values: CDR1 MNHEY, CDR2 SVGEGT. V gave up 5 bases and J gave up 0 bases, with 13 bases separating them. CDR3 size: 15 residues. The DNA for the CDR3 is TGTGCCAGCAGTACGGTCGGAGGAAACCAAGAGACCCAGTACTTC. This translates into CASSTVGGNQETQYF.